These 2 T cell receptor beta chains came from one sample sequenced in a study of T-cell reconstitution after alpha-beta-depleted transplantation in children. Unique molecular identifiers were incorporated into the prepared TCRbeta library. MiXCR, run by TCRdb on the PCR reads, gives a single entry per CDR3 protein. The profile shows almost 500,000 distinct CDR3 sequences, about 12% of them singletons. This specimen consisted of PBMCs from the stem cell graft donor, obtained from the stem cell graft. Receptor source: a human donor who donated a stem cell graft to a child with combined immunodeficiency.

This chain connects TRBV7-2 to TRBJ1-1, with D maybe TRBD1 (6 bases). This CDR3 is 14 amino acids long. V dropped 5 bases and J dropped 4 bases, with 14 bases sitting between them. In germline, CDR1 is SGHTA, CDR2 FQGNSA. The DNA for the CDR3 is TGTGCCAGCAGCAGGGGAGGGGGTCTCACTGAAGCTTTCTTT. It specifies CASSRGGGLTEAFF.

The chain links TRBV3-1 to TRBJ1-5; possible D gene TRBD1, 6 bases. V was trimmed by 4 bases and J by 5 bases, leaving 18 bases between them. There are 16 residues in the CDR3. From germline, CDR1 is LGHDT and CDR2 YNNKEL (reference sequence). CDR3 in DNA: TGTGCCAGCAGCCCAAAGCAATACAGGGTCGATCAGCCCCAGCATTTT. This sequence encodes CASSPKQYRVDQPQHF.